This TCR beta chain was identified during a study of T cell repertoires in cytomegalovirus infection. Study summary: An indication of both CMV infection and matching HLA type came from public TCR beta signatures.

MiXCR, applied by TCRdb to the reads, yields one record per CDR3 protein. Among a few hundred thousand distinct CDR3 sequences, roughly 21% were seen once, and the ten largest hold about 21%. Comments on this clonotype: The antigen is undetermined.

The study, taken as a whole, reports: The study found HLA-C-restricted CMV-specific TCR beta clonotypes dominating the ex vivo response. Accumulated public TCR beta family frequency recognized individuals carrying CMV together with the relevant HLA.

Unmatched junction bases numbered 0, after V lost 0 bases and J lost 3 bases. This CDR3 contains 16 residues. Germline assignment: CDR1 SGHNT and CDR2 YYREEE (reference sequence). The sequences come from cultured PBMCs, collected from culture after CMV antigen stimulation. This TCR came from a human donor in good health (CMV status not recorded). Some clones in this sample may be carry-over from other donors' samples. This chain uses TRBV5-4 with TRBJ2-2, with 12 bases that match TRBD2. CDR3 amino acids: CASSLGLAGDTGELFF. As DNA, the CDR3 is TGTGCCAGCAGCTTGGGACTAGCGGGGGACACCGGGGAGCTGTTTTTT.